This T cell receptor (beta chain) was captured by sequencing in a study of T-cell reconstitution after alpha-beta-depleted transplantation in children. Unique molecular identifiers were incorporated into the prepared TCRbeta library. Each CDR3 protein gets one entry after TCRdb re-called the PCR reads with MiXCR. The sample holds over 90,000 distinct CDR3 sequences, roughly 7.6% seen once. Germline CDR1 and CDR2: SGHRS and YFSETQ. The CDR3 is 14 amino acids. V was shortened by 4 bases and J by 5 bases, with 15 bases between the two germline ends. This clonotype has a count of ten or more. The J gene is TRBJ1-2, the V gene TRBV5-1; D may be TRBD1 (5 bases). The clonotype comes from a boy aged 2 to 10 with acute lymphoblastic leukemia, due to receive a stem cell transplant. The sequences come from PBMCs, collected before TCRalphabeta/CD19-depleted stem cell transplant. CDR3 nucleotides: TGCGCCAGCAGCCCCACCGGGGGGGTTTATGGCTACACCTTC. Amino acids: CASSPTGGVYGYTF. Variable domain in full (rest from reference TRBV5-1 and TRBJ1-2): KAGVTQTPRYLIKTRGQQVTLSCSPISGHRSVSWYQQTPGQGLQFLFEYFSETQRNKGNFPGRFSGRQFSNSRSEMNVSTLELGDSALYLCASSPTGGVYGYTFGSGTRLTVV.